The T cell receptor beta chain described here comes from a study of OX40 agonist ivuxolimab in advanced cancers. Study summary: The dose-escalation group included hepatocellular carcinoma, melanoma, renal cell carcinoma and head and neck cancer.

Assay: immunoSEQ multiplex PCR; the TCRdb copy retains only in-frame clones and omits some. The sample carries tens of thousands of clones, around 89% recorded once. CDR1 is SGHAT, CDR2 FQNNGV, per germline. V lost 0 bases and J lost 5; bases outside the gene matches: 7. CDR3 length: 16 amino acids. Sequences were derived from CD4+ or CD8+ T cells sorted from blood, sampled in a trial of the OX40 agonist ivuxolimab. This TCR was recovered from an adult with an advanced solid tumor such as melanoma, head and neck, liver or kidney cancer. The V gene is TRBV11-2, the J gene TRBJ2-1; the match to TRBD2 covers 7 bases. CDR3 bases: TGTGCCAGCAGCTTAGAAGGCGGGAGAGATAACAATGAGCAGTTCTTC. This translates into CASSLEGGRDNNEQFF.